This T cell receptor beta chain was obtained from a study of blood T cell repertoires in COVID-19. Study overall: The United States, Italy and Spain supplied acute and convalescent COVID-19 samples. PBMCs, B-cell-depleted T cells, or T cells provided the cDNA or gDNA that made up the material.

The authors' processing: Estimation of nucleated cell counts was performed using reference gene primer amplification. Measured with immunoSEQ multiplex PCR; TCRdb has only the in-frame clones, and not every one. V and J calls plus clone size are reproduced from that table; the DNA served to infer D and trimming. The profile shows 200,000 to 250,000 clones, around 90% of them singletons. Individuals aged about 18 to 89 years were recruited from approximately 22 US areas. This clone has only one observation. Germline V CDR1 and CDR2: SGHVS, FQNEAQ. J was trimmed by 2 bases and V by 5 bases; bases with no gene match: 17. The CDR3 totals 19 residues.

Material: PBMCs or T cells enriched from blood (not recorded which). The receptor's source is a woman aged 25 to 39 with acute COVID-19. This chain links TRBV7-8 with TRBJ2-5; TRBD2 agrees at 10 bases. The CDR3 reads CASSVTGTSVGGSQETQYF. The CDR3 nucleotides read TGTGCCAGCAGCGTAACCGGGACTAGCGTCGGGGGGTCACAAGAGACCCAGTACTTC. The variable domain in full, with the rest retrieved from reference TRBV7-8 and TRBJ2-5, is GAGVSQSPRYKVAKRGQDVALRCDPISGHVSLFWYQQALGQGPEFLTYFQNEAQLDKSGLPSDRFFAERPEGSVSTLKIQRTQQEDSAVYLCASSVTGTSVGGSQETQYFGPGTRLLVL.